This TCR beta chain was identified during a study of T cell repertoires in cytomegalovirus infection. Study in general: Public TCR beta signatures marked donors with CMV infection and the matching HLA.

The CDR3 runs to 17 residues. Germline CDR1 reads SGHRS; CDR2 reads YFSETQ. Deletions cut 4 bases from V and 5 bases from J, with 22 bases between. General study findings and limits: Carriage of CMV together with the relevant HLA was identifiable through cumulative public TCR beta family frequency. Dominant in the ex vivo response were TCR beta clonotypes restricted by HLA-C and specific for CMV.

TCRdb re-analysed the reads in MiXCR, keeping a single row per CDR3 protein. The profile shows roughly 180,000 distinct CDR3 sequences, about 20% of them singletons. The count of this clonotype is one. What it binds is unknown. This TCR came from a human donor in good health (CMV status not recorded). Some clones in this sample may be carry-over from other donors' samples. The sequencing used CD8+ T cells from cultured PBMCs, collected from culture after CMV antigen stimulation. This chain uses TRBV5-1 with TRBJ1-3; D is uncertain. CDR3 bases: TGCGCCAGCAGCACCGGAGACGCCGGACGGTTCAGAAACACCATATATTTT. The encoded protein is CASSTGDAGRFRNTIYF.